The entry below describes one T cell receptor (beta chain). These data belong to a study of blood T cell repertoires in COVID-19. Generated by immunoSEQ multiplex PCR, the TCRdb table keeps only in-frame clones and is missing some. The sample has more than 300,000 clones, about 92% seen once. The germline CDR1 and CDR2 sequences are KGHSH and LQKENI. Trimming cost V 2 bases and J 6 bases, with 16 bases left between them. There are 15 residues in the CDR3. The V call is TRBV18, the J call TRBJ2-5; tentative D call: TRBD1 (6 bases). This TCR was recovered from a woman in her 30s who had recovered from COVID-19. Sequencing was done on a sample of PBMCs or T cells enriched from blood (not recorded which). This CDR3 reads CASSPRGSRRKTQYF. CDR3 in DNA: TGTGCCAGCTCACCAAGGGGGAGCCGCCGGAAGACCCAGTACTTC.